This TCR beta chain was sequenced for a study of neurological immune-mediated disorders (dated by TCRdb to about 2019). Study-wide context: Among the approximately 34 multiple sclerosis patients, relapsing-remitting MS accounted for about 31 and secondary progressive MS accounted for 3. Longitudinal samples, technical triplicates and paired sorted CD4+ and CD8+ T-cell subsets, alongside PBMC samples, were included among the roughly 97 TCR-beta libraries. The cohort was made up of 60 to 75 subjects, consisting of around 15 HAM/TSP patients, around 35 multiple sclerosis patients and about 20 healthy controls. Peripheral blood TCR-beta repertoires from patients with HTLV-I-associated myelopathy (HAM/TSP), patients with multiple sclerosis, and healthy controls were compared in the study using UMI-based sequencing.

Beyond this particular receptor, the publication reports: No clinical or MRI features were associated with the MS cluster, and the authors said that larger cohorts are needed. Repertoires from 18 of 34 MS patients were grouped by phylogenetic analysis into a cluster of related CDR3 sequences, suggesting a possible repertoire-level signature. The highest TCR clonal expansion was observed in HAM/TSP patients, whereas the lowest was observed in MS patients, even when compared with healthy controls. No identical CDR3 amino acid sequences were shared among expanded clones across subjects, suggesting private TCR-beta repertoires in all groups.

For the unsorted PBMC libraries, 2 million PBMCs were stored in RNAlater at -80 degrees C until RNA extraction and were used to generate the libraries. The multiple sclerosis patients were enrolled in a US clinical protocol that used magnetic resonance imaging to evaluate disease progression. Peripheral blood underwent Ficoll-Hypaque density gradient centrifugation to isolate PBMCs, which were then cryopreserved in liquid nitrogen. cDNA was synthesized by template-switch 5'RACE using a primer with a 10-nucleotide random unique molecular identifier that tagged each TCR transcript. Every sequencing run covered 15-18 subjects and yielded more than 170 million TCR-beta sequences. The RNeasy kit was used to extract total RNA. TCR-beta VDJ regions were amplified with primers for the TCR constant region and the 5'RACE anchor, using the KAPA Real-time Library Amplification kit. A first PCR added sample indexes and Illumina adaptors, and a second PCR then raised library yield. After Ampure bead purification, the roughly 650 bp TCR product was size-selected on a 2% E-gel SizeSelection system. Before pooling, library quality was checked on a Bioanalyzer, concentration was measured with Qubit, and libraries were quantified with the Kapa Library Quantification kit. Libraries were sequenced paired-end 2 x 150 bp on an Illumina HiSeq 2500. To increase sequence diversity, roughly 24-30% phiX was spiked into each library pool. Under the source paper's analysis protocol: Quality-filtered reads were processed with the UMI-based MiGEC pipeline, and over 90% of raw TCR sequences were removed by the MiGEC pipeline during error correction. VDJ genes were aligned to IMGT germline references, and each clonotype was defined by a unique CDR3 amino acid sequence together with V-J genes. VDJtools evaluated clonal expansion, Shannon diversity and CDR3 relatedness (CalcPairwiseDistances, ClusterSamples); CLCbio workbench built phylogenetic trees. Expanded clones were defined as having at least 8 unique UMIs, based on coefficient-of-variation modelling across technical triplicates. TCRdb reworked the public reads: Q25 trimming with fastp, MiXCR clone assembly, productive beta chains retained. Rows are combined by CDR3 protein, so each entry shows the most common genes and DNA. These V and J calls are TCRdb output, not the study's own analysis. For this sample there are some 56,000 distinct CDR3 sequences; more than 3.5% appear just once. The ten largest clonotypes hold 5.5% to 7.5% of the sample.

V is clipped by 2 bases and J by 0 bases, and the sequence between their germline boundaries is 2 bases long. From cysteine to phenylalanine, the CDR3 is 13 amino acids long. Of the read, only the CDR3 DNA is kept; its 39 bases are in frame from base 1. Sequences SGHVS (CDR1) and FNYEAQ (CDR2) are obtained from the germline V gene. This clonotype was counted many times. Its antigen is unknown. No quality values exist for individual bases; no much larger clone is one base distant. The chain uses TRBV7-6 and TRBJ1-3, with no reliable assignment of the D segment. The specimen was PBMCs. The clonotype originates from a man aged 60 to 75 with multiple sclerosis. CDR3 loop: CASSLPSGNTIYF. The DNA reads TGTGCCAGCAGCTTACCCTCTGGAAACACCATATATTTT.